These 14 T cell receptor beta chains were sequenced from one sample in a study of early T cells in non-severe SARS-CoV-2 infection. Using its own MiXCR run on the 5' RACE reads, TCRdb lists one record per CDR3 protein. Among 53,000 or so distinct CDR3 sequences, approximately 9.8% were seen once, and the ten largest hold roughly 8.3%. The sequenced sample consisted of whole blood. Receptors originate from an adult who was a healthcare worker with PCR-confirmed SARS-CoV-2 infection or an uninfected control (not recorded which).

This clonotype was picked up many times. J is TRBJ1-2 and V is TRBV12-3 or TRBV12-4; a possible D gene is TRBD1 (5 bases). Trimming stripped 3 bases from V and 2 bases from J, with 7 bases between. The CDR3 runs to 13 residues. For the CDR3, the DNA is TGTGCCAGCAGTTTGGGGGTGAACTATGGCTACACCTTC. This encodes CASSLGVNYGYTF.

This clonotype was counted ten times or more. CDR3 sequence reads: CASSLAVPGYTF. The CDR3 nucleotides are TGTGCCAGCAGCTTGGCTGTTCCTGGCTACACCTTC. J is TRBJ1-2 and V is TRBV5-6; unclear D gene. Germline CDR1 SGHDT, CDR2 YYEEEE. V lost 0 bases, J lost 7 bases, and 7 bases lay in between. This CDR3 contains 12 residues. Full variable domain (outside the CDR3, taken from reference TRBV5-6 and TRBJ1-2): DAGVTQSPTHLIKTRGQQVTLRCSPKSGHDTVSWYQQALGQGPQFIFQYYEEEERQRGNFPDRFSGHQFPNYSSELNVNALLLGDSALYLCASSLAVPGYTFGSGTRLTVV.

The rearrangement links TRBV5-1 to TRBJ2-7; D not certain. Germline values: CDR1 SGHRS, CDR2 YFSETQ. V was clipped by 4 bases and J by 2 bases, with 13 bases between them. This CDR3 has 14 amino acids. In nucleotides, the CDR3 is TGCGCCAGCAGCAGCCAGACGGGCGCCTACGAGCAGTACTTC. This codes for CASSSQTGAYEQYF.

Of note for this clonotype: One base away lies a much larger clone, so this may be a sequencing read error. This rearrangement joins TRBV9 to TRBJ2-3, with D uncertain. The germline gives CDR1 SGDLS, CDR2 YYNGEE. This CDR3 has 12 residues. Written as DNA, the CDR3 is TGTGCCAGCAGCGTAGAGGAAGATACGCGGTATTTT. The encoded protein is CASSVEEDTRYF.

This clonotype was seen at least ten times. The rearrangement uses TRBV5-1 and TRBJ2-1; 8 nucleotides agree with TRBD2. The CDR3 totals 15 residues. The V gene's germline CDR1 is SGHRS and CDR2 YFSETQ. Germline trimming cut 6 bases from V and 3 bases from J; bases unmatched to any gene: 8. CDR3 residues: CASTKAGVVYNEQFF. CDR3 coding DNA: TGCGCCAGCACGAAAGCGGGAGTGGTCTACAATGAGCAGTTCTTC.

V is TRBV20-1 and J is TRBJ2-4; D not resolved. Trimming shortened V by 3 bases and J by 6 bases, and 9 bases separated the two germline ends. Germline V lookup: CDR1 DFQATT, CDR2 SNEGSKA (reference sequence). CDR3 length equals 12 residues. In nucleotides, the CDR3 is TGCAGTGCTAGTGGAGTAAGAAACATTCAGTACTTC. Translation: CSASGVRNIQYF.

This clonotype was picked up many times. The J gene is TRBJ2-1, the V gene TRBV18; D is ambiguous. Per the germline V gene, CDR1 is KGHSH and CDR2 is LQKENI. Trimming pared 2 bases from V and 8 bases from J, leaving 4 bases between. The CDR3 length is 11 residues. The CDR3 is CASSPEDEQFF. The CDR3 DNA reads TGTGCCAGCTCACCAGAGGATGAGCAGTTCTTC.

This clonotype showed up just a few times. The chain combines TRBV28 with TRBJ1-1; TRBD1 matches 7 bases. The junction had 7 bases not matched to a gene; V was cut back by 6 bases and J by 0 bases. Per germline, CDR1 MDHEN and CDR2 SYDVKM. This CDR3 has 15 amino acids. The DNA for the CDR3 is TGTGCCAGCAGCATTATTACAGGGGTGAACACTGAAGCTTTCTTT. Translation gives CASSIITGVNTEAFF.

This rearrangement joins TRBV10-2 to TRBJ1-1; D possibly corresponds to TRBD1 (6 bases). Trimming took 7 bases from V and 4 from J, leaving 13 bases between them. The V gene's germline CDR1 is WSHSY and CDR2 SAAADI. The CDR3 is made up of 13 amino acids. Here the CDR3 DNA reads TGCGCCAGCACCACCTCCAGGGGCACTGAAGCTTTCTTT. Its protein is CASTTSRGTEAFF.

CDR3 DNA: TGTGCCAGCAGGATCCAGGGACCTGGGGCCAACGTCCTGACTTTC. Residues: CASRIQGPGANVLTF. The J gene is TRBJ2-6, the V gene TRBV6-5; D possibly uses TRBD1 or TRBD2 (5 bases each). Trimming left V 6 bases short and J 2 bases short, with 11 bases between. Germline-derived CDR1 and CDR2 are MNHEY and SVGAGI. The CDR3 spans 15 residues.

There are a few counts of this clonotype. This chain links TRBV5-5 with TRBJ2-7, with 8 bases fitting TRBD2. This CDR3 contains 16 residues. The V gene's germline CDR1 is SGHKS and CDR2 YYEKEE (reference sequence). Losses at the gene ends were 3 bases for V and 2 bases for J; bases not matched to a gene: 10. This CDR3 is CASSSTGGQRTYEQYF. The CDR3, as DNA: TGTGCCAGCAGCTCAACGGGAGGGCAGCGAACCTACGAGCAGTACTTC.

This clonotype appeared many times. This chain joins TRBV3-1 and TRBJ2-1; 11 bases map to TRBD2. With V trimmed by 4 bases and J by 2 bases, 7 bases remained unmatched. This CDR3 region has 17 residues. Germline CDR1 is LGHDT and CDR2 is YNNKEL (reference sequence). The CDR3 region has the DNA TGTGCCAGCAGCCTACCAGGGACTAGCGGACCCTACAATGAGCAGTTCTTC. This sequence encodes CASSLPGTSGPYNEQFF.

The V and J genes are TRBV3-1 and TRBJ2-7; D call uncertain. The CDR3 loop spans 18 amino acids. Germline CDR1 reads LGHDT; CDR2 reads YNNKEL (reference sequence). V lost 3 bases and J lost 3, with 24 bases in between. The CDR3: CASSQAWGPEGPDYEQYF. Written as DNA, the CDR3 is TGTGCCAGCAGCCAGGCATGGGGTCCTGAAGGCCCTGACTACGAGCAGTACTTC.

This clonotype was seen a handful of times. V usage is TRBV11-2 and J usage is TRBJ2-3; no firm D call. This CDR3 contains 16 residues. Between the trimmed V and J ends, which lost 5 bases and 2 bases, there was a span of 17 bases. Germline V gives CDR1 SGHAT, CDR2 FQNNGV. Here the CDR3 reads CASSHSPVTNTDTQYF. As DNA, the CDR3 is TGTGCCAGCAGCCACAGTCCGGTGACGAACACAGATACGCAGTATTTT.